The 18 T cell receptor beta chains below were found in one sample sequenced in a study of control samples from healthy donors and cancer patients (dated by TCRdb to the early 2020s). The protocol used for the library was the immunoSEQ multiplex PCR assay. Here the immuneACCESS table is served through TCRdb, limited to in-frame sequences with V and J called. Missing clones are a known gap in these copies; in checked studies unresolved V genes cover under half, and the rest lacks a known reason. This sample comprises about 94,000 clones, about nine tenths of them detected only once. The top ten clones comprise under 4% of the sample. Sequencing used blood. These receptors were taken from a young woman in good health.

The CDR3 is CASSLQGRFDYTF. CDR3 in DNA: TGTGCCAGCAGTTTACAAGGGAGATTTGACTACACCTTC. The chain uses TRBV12-3 or TRBV12-4 and TRBJ1-2, with D uncertain. Trimming shortened V by 2 bases and J by 10 bases, and 14 bases separated the two germline ends. The CDR3 has 13 amino acids.

The genes are TRBV2 and TRBJ1-4, with TRBD1 as a possible D gene (5 bases). CDR1 and CDR2 (germline): SNHLY, FYNNEI. Between the trimmed V and J ends, which lost 4 bases and 8 bases, there was a span of 14 bases. The CDR3 consists of 14 residues. CDR3 protein: CASSVSGPREKLFF. CDR3 sequence (DNA): TGTGCCAGCAGTGTATCGGGGCCTCGGGAAAAACTGTTTTTT.

This chain links TRBV7-6 with TRBJ2-1; TRBD1 agrees at 7 bases. Germline CDR1 and CDR2: SGHVS and FNYEAQ. There are 15 residues in the CDR3. Germline trimming cut 2 bases from V and 6 bases from J; bases unmatched to any gene: 7. CDR3 sequence reads: CASSLNRGSVNEQFF. Here the CDR3 DNA reads TGTGCCAGCAGCTTAAACAGGGGATCAGTCAATGAGCAGTTCTTC.

As concerns this clone: Other DNA sequences in this sample translate to the same CDR3. This chain connects TRBV7-7 to TRBJ2-3; D remains unclear. V was shortened by 0 bases and J by 4 bases, with 5 bases between the two germline ends. The CDR3 runs to 13 residues. The germline V gene has CDR1 SSHAT and CDR2 FNYEAQ (reference sequence). CDR3: CASSLAEADTQYF. CDR3 coding DNA: TGTGCCAGCAGCTTAGCAGAGGCAGATACGCAGTATTTT. The full variable domain, in which reference TRBV7-7 and TRBJ2-3 provide the parts outside the CDR3, is GAGVSQSPRYKVTKRGQDVTLRCDPISSHATLYWYQQALGQGPEFLTYFNYEAQPDKSGLPSDRFSAERPEGSISTLTIQRTEQRDSAMYRCASSLAEADTQYFGPGTRLTVL.

The CDR3 is CASSSGGVGTEAFF. CDR3 in DNA: TGTGCCAGCAGTTCAGGGGGCGTTGGCACTGAAGCTTTCTTT. This chain connects TRBV6-1 to TRBJ1-1, with 8 bases aligning to TRBD1. This CDR3 is built from 14 residues. V shed 5 bases, J shed 4 bases, and the junction held 6 bases outside the gene matches. Germline V gene lookup returns CDR1 MNHNS and CDR2 SASEGT.

This clone has ten or more counts. The V gene is TRBV7-9, the J gene TRBJ1-1; D gene ambiguous. V dropped 4 bases and J dropped 0 bases, with 15 bases sitting between them. The CDR3 totals 16 residues. CDR1 and CDR2 (germline): SEHNR, FQNEAQ (reference sequence). Here the CDR3 reads CASSSPTGSMNTEAFF. CDR3 coding DNA: TGTGCCAGCAGCTCACCCACGGGATCCATGAACACTGAAGCTTTCTTT.

The chain employs TRBV4-2 and TRBJ2-1, with TRBD2 matching 9 bases. V trimming: 1 base; J trimming: 8 bases; junction bases outside the gene matches: 9. From germline, CDR1 is LGHNA and CDR2 YNFKEQ. The length of the CDR3 is 16 residues. This CDR3 is CASSQASRGGIYEQFF. CDR3 DNA: TGTGCCAGCAGCCAAGCCTCGCGGGGGGGTATATATGAGCAGTTCTTC.

This clone was found a few times. This sequence joins TRBV11-2 and TRBJ1-2, with TRBD1 identical over 7 bases. J was trimmed by 7 bases and V by 1 base; bases with no gene match: 12. The CDR3 has 16 amino acids. Germline loops: CDR1 SGHAT, CDR2 FQNNGV. DNA for the CDR3: TGTGCCAGCAGCTTAGGACAGGGCAACCTTATGGGTGGCTACACCTTC. Translation gives CASSLGQGNLMGGYTF. Looking up the rest from reference TRBV11-2 and TRBJ1-2 gives the full variable domain: EAGVAQSPRYKIIEKRQSVAFWCNPISGHATLYWYQQILGQGPKLLIQFQNNGVVDDSQLPKDRFSAERLKGVDSTLKIQPAKLEDSAVYLCASSLGQGNLMGGYTFGSGTRLTVV.

The chain couples TRBV5-1 to TRBJ2-7, with D perhaps TRBD1 (6 bases). Looked up from germline, CDR1 is SGHRS and CDR2 is YFSETQ. CDR3 length: 14 amino acids. V lost 4 bases to trimming and J lost 1 base, with 12 bases between them. The CDR3 DNA follows: TGCGCCAGCAGCGTCCAGACAGGATCCTACGAGCAGTACTTC. It specifies CASSVQTGSYEQYF.

V is TRBV7-8 and J is TRBJ2-3; D possibly corresponds to TRBD1 (6 bases). This CDR3 is built from 15 residues. Germline assignment: CDR1 SGHVS and CDR2 FQNEAQ. V lost 5 bases and J lost 4, with 16 bases in between. The CDR3 is CASSVNRVSADTQYF. The CDR3 nucleotides are TGTGCCAGCAGCGTAAACAGGGTATCGGCAGATACGCAGTATTTT.

The chain recombines TRBV2 with TRBJ1-2, with a tentative D call TRBD1 (5 bases). Germline CDR1 reads SNHLY; CDR2 reads FYNNEI. Trimming left V 1 base short and J 7 bases short, with 25 bases between. The CDR3 runs 18 residues. The CDR3 DNA is TGTGCCAGCAGTGAAGAGTCACTTCCTCCATGGGGGGTGGGTGGCTACACCTTC. Translation: CASSEESLPPWGVGGYTF.

This chain uses TRBV25-1 with TRBJ1-5; D perhaps matches TRBD1 (5 bases). The CDR3 is 17 residues long. Between the trimmed V and J ends, which lost 6 bases and 1 base, there was a span of 19 bases. Germline CDR1 MGHDK, CDR2 SYGVNS. The CDR3 DNA sequence: TGTGCCAGCAGGGACCCGGGGGAAGGCGGAAGCAATCAGCCCCAGCATTTT. It specifies CASRDPGEGGSNQPQHF.

The gene calls are TRBV7-9 and TRBJ1-1; tentatively, D is TRBD1 (5 bases). The CDR3 length is 15 residues. In germline, CDR1 is SEHNR, CDR2 FQNEAQ (reference sequence). The germline V and J ends were trimmed by 6 bases and 5 bases, with 19 bases remaining between them. CDR3 coding DNA: TGTGCCAGCAGATCTAACTCCGCTCGGGGGACTGAAGCTTTCTTT. As protein: CASRSNSARGTEAFF.

V and J are TRBV9 and TRBJ2-2; 7 bases are a match to TRBD1. The CDR3 contains 16 residues. V was pared by 2 bases and J by 3 bases, with 7 bases of the junction left unmatched. CDR1 and CDR2 (germline): SGDLS, YYNGEE. The DNA of the CDR3 is TGTGCCAGCAGCGTTACCGGGACAGCATACACCGGGGAGCTGTTTTTT. Residues: CASSVTGTAYTGELFF.

The genes are TRBV21-1 and TRBJ1-4. TRBV21-1 is noted as a pseudogene. The CDR3 sequence is 15 residues long. CDR3 loop: CASSQPRKVNEKLFF. CDR3 sequence (DNA): TGTGCCAGCAGCCAGCCCCGGAAGGTAAATGAAAAACTGTTTTTT.

The V and J genes are TRBV6-5 and TRBJ1-5, with 7 bases fitting TRBD1. The CDR3 spans 15 residues. Germline CDR1 and CDR2: MNHEY and SVGAGI. Germline trimming cut 7 bases from V and 3 bases from J; bases unmatched to any gene: 9. CDR3 protein: CASTLRTGDNQPQHF. The CDR3, as DNA: TGTGCCAGCACCCTGAGGACAGGTGACAATCAGCCCCAGCATTTT.

The chain recombines TRBV4-1 with TRBJ2-2; D perhaps matches TRBD2 (6 bases). The CDR3 covers 15 residues. Between the trimmed V and J ends, which lost 4 bases and 2 bases, there was a span of 11 bases. Germline loops: CDR1 MGHRA, CDR2 YSYEKL. In nucleotides, the CDR3 is TGCGCCAGCAGCCTTATGGGGGGAAACACCGGGGAGCTGTTTTTT. Residues: CASSLMGGNTGELFF.

J is TRBJ1-2 and V is TRBV5-1; D remains ambiguous. The CDR3 has 14 amino acids. Germline V CDR1 and CDR2: SGHRS, YFSETQ. V shed 0 bases and J shed 5 bases, with 11 bases lying between them. The CDR3 DNA reads TGCGCCAGCAGCTTGGTTAGTGGTTGGTATGGCTACACCTTC. Residues: CASSLVSGWYGYTF.